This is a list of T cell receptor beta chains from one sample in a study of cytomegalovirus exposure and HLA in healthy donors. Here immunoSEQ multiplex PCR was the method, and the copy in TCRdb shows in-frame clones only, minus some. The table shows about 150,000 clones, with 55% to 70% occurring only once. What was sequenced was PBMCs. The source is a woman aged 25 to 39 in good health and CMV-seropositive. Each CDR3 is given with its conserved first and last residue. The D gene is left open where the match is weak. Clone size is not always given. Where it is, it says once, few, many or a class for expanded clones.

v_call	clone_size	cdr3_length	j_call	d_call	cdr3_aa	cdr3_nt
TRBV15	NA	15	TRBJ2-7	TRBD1	CATSRDRDRVYEQYF	TGTGCCACCAGCAGAGATAGGGACAGGGTCTACGAGCAGTACTTC
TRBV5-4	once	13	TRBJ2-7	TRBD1	CASSMQGAYEQYF	TGTGCCAGCAGCATGCAGGGGGCCTACGAGCAGTACTTC
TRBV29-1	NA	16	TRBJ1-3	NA	CSVEDVRDTSGNTIYF	TGCAGCGTTGAAGATGTGAGGGACACCTCTGGAAACACCATATATTTT
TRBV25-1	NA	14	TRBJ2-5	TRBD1	CASTDLQGVETQYF	TGTGCCAGCACAGACCTTCAGGGGGTAGAGACCCAGTACTTC
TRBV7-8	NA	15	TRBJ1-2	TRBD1	CASSLAGTGSYGYTF	TGTGCCAGCAGCTTAGCCGGGACAGGGTCGTATGGCTACACCTTC
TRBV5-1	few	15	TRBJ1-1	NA	CASSLSGGLITEAFF	TGCGCCAGCAGCCTCTCGGGGGGGCTGATCACTGAAGCTTTCTTT
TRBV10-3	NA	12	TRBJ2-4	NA	CAISSDRNIQYF	TGTGCCATCAGCTCGGACAGAAACATTCAGTACTTC
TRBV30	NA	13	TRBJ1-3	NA	CAWSVSRANTIYF	TGTGCCTGGAGTGTATCCAGGGCGAACACCATATATTTT
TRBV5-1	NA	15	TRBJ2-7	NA	CASSRDTDRNDEQYF	TGCGCCAGCAGCCGAGACACGGACAGAAATGACGAGCAGTACTTC
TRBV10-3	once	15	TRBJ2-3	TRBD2	CAIRGSSGSTDTQYF	TGTGCCATCAGGGGATCTAGCGGATCCACAGATACGCAGTATTTT
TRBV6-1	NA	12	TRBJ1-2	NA	CASSKLAYGYTF	TGTGCCAGCAGTAAACTTGCCTATGGCTACACCTTC
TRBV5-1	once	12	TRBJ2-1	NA	CASSFYGNEQFF	TGCGCCAGCAGCTTCTATGGCAATGAGCAGTTCTTC
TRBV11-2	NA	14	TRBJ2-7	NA	CASSLLWTPYEQYF	TGTGCCAGCAGCTTACTGTGGACTCCGTACGAGCAGTACTTC
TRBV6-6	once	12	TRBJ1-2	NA	CASSYSRGGYTF	TGTGCCAGCAGTTACTCCCGGGGTGGCTACACCTTC
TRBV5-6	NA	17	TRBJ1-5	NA	CASSATFGGALNQPQHF	TGTGCCAGCAGCGCGACCTTCGGTGGGGCACTTAATCAGCCCCAGCATTTT
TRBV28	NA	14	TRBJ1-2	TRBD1	CASTGRQGGYGYTF	TGTGCCAGCACGGGGCGGCAGGGGGGCTATGGCTACACCTTC
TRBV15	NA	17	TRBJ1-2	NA	CATSRAYRAQGNYGYTF	TGTGCCACCAGCAGGGCCTACAGGGCCCAAGGGAACTATGGCTACACCTTC
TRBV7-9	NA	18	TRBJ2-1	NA	CASSLVGKKTASYNEQFF	TGTGCCAGCAGCTTAGTGGGGAAAAAGACAGCCTCCTACAATGAGCAGTTCTTC
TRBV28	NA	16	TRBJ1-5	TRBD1	CASSPARTGGNQPQHF	TGTGCCAGCAGCCCCGCGAGGACAGGGGGCAATCAGCCCCAGCATTTT
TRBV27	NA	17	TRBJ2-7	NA	CASSPGLFPGKVHEQYF	TGTGCCAGCAGCCCAGGACTCTTCCCCGGAAAAGTCCACGAGCAGTACTTC
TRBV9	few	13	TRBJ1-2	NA	CASRGELTYGYTF	TGTGCCAGCAGGGGCGAGCTAACCTATGGCTACACCTTC
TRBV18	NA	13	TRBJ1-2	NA	CASSWAGHYGYTF	TGTGCCAGCTCATGGGCAGGCCACTATGGCTACACCTTC
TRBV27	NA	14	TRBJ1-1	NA	CASSRAGDNTEAFF	TGTGCCAGCAGCCGAGCCGGGGATAACACTGAAGCTTTCTTT
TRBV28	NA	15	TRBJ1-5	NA	CASSPSGYSNQPQHF	TGTGCCAGCAGCCCATCGGGGTATAGCAATCAGCCCCAGCATTTT
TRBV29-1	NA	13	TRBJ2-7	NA	CSVEYPTAYEQYF	TGCAGCGTTGAATACCCCACTGCCTACGAGCAGTACTTC
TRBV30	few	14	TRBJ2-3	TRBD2	CAWIAGGSTDTQYF	TGTGCCTGGATAGCGGGAGGTAGCACAGATACGCAGTATTTT
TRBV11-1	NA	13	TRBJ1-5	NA	CASSQQYNQPQHF	TGTGCCAGCAGCCAACAATATAATCAGCCCCAGCATTTT
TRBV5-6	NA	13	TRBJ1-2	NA	CASSLNRVNGYTF	TGTGCCAGCAGCTTGAACAGGGTAAATGGCTACACCTTC
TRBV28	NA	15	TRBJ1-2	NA	CASSLSGGAFYGYTF	TGTGCCAGCAGTTTATCGGGGGGCGCCTTCTATGGCTACACCTTC
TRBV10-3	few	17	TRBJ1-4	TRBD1	CAISEGSGQGSSEKLFF	TGTGCCATCAGTGAGGGATCCGGACAGGGGAGCAGTGAAAAACTGTTTTTT
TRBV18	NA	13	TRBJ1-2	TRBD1	CASSPGTGKGYTF	TGTGCCAGCTCCCCCGGGACAGGGAAAGGCTACACCTTC
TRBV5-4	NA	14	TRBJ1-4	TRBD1	CASRQGLTNEKLFF	TGTGCCAGCAGACAGGGGTTAACTAATGAAAAACTGTTTTTT
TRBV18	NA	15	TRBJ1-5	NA	CASSPGGSVYQPQHF	TGTGCCAGCTCACCAGGGGGCTCGGTGTATCAGCCCCAGCATTTT
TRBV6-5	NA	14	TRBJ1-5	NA	CASSHRVSNQPQHF	TGTGCCAGCAGCCACAGGGTTAGCAATCAGCCCCAGCATTTT
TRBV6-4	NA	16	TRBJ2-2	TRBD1	CASSDSGQGVTGELFF	TGTGCCAGCAGTGACTCGGGACAGGGGGTCACCGGGGAGCTGTTTTTT
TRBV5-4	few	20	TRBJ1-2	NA	CASSLAFRFRGGGYDYGYTF	TGTGCCAGCAGCTTGGCCTTTCGTTTTAGGGGGGGAGGATATGACTATGGCTACACCTTC
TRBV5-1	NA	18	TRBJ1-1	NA	CASSLTQAGGVGRWEAFF	TGCGCCAGCAGCTTGACGCAGGCTGGCGGGGTGGGACGATGGGAAGCTTTCTTT
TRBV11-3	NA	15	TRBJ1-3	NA	CASSQRTASGNTIYF	TGTGCCAGCAGCCAGCGGACAGCCTCTGGAAACACCATATATTTT
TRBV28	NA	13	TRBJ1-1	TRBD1	CASSSPGQGTAFF	TGTGCCAGCAGTTCACCGGGACAGGGGACGGCTTTCTTT
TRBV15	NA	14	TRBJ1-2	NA	CATSRDTGVYGYTF	TGTGCCACCAGCAGAGATACAGGAGTCTATGGCTACACCTTC
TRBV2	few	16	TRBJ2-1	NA	CASSQTTMSSYNEQFF	TGTGCCAGCAGCCAGACTACGATGAGCTCCTACAATGAGCAGTTCTTC
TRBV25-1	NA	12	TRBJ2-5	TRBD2	CASQRASGAQYF	TGTGCCAGCCAAAGGGCTAGCGGGGCCCAGTACTTC
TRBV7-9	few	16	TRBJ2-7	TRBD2	CASSSGRSGSSYEQYF	TGTGCCAGCAGCTCCGGTCGAAGCGGGAGCTCCTACGAGCAGTACTTC